This passage covers 32 T cell receptor beta chains from one sample sequenced in a study of identical twins. One entry per CDR3 protein results from TCRdb running MiXCR on the 5' RACE reads. This table has 250,000 to 300,000 distinct CDR3 sequences, roughly 9.8% appearing once. The same data also went into a second study, on yellow fever vaccine responses in identical twins.

Specimen: CD8+ T cells sorted from blood. The source of these receptors is a woman under 30 in good health.

This clonotype showed up just a few times. V usage is TRBV7-9 and J usage is TRBJ2-1; D remains ambiguous. Trimming removed 6 bases from V and 4 bases from J, with 16 bases in between. Per germline, CDR1 SEHNR and CDR2 FQNEAQ (reference sequence). The CDR3 contains 15 residues. CDR3 nucleotide sequence: TGTGCCAGCAGGAGAGACCCCGGAACGTACAATGAGCAGTTCTTC. Amino acids: CASRRDPGTYNEQFF.

The table lists this clonotype with a few counts. This rearrangement joins TRBV7-8 to TRBJ2-7; 7 nucleotides agree with TRBD1. CDR3 length: 15 residues. The V gene end was trimmed by 4 bases and the J gene end by 4 bases; junction bases not matched to a gene: 10. Per the germline V gene, CDR1 is SGHVS and CDR2 is FQNEAQ. CDR3 in amino acids: CASSSLLGGVYEQYF. DNA for the CDR3: TGTGCCAGCAGCTCCCTTTTAGGGGGCGTGTACGAGCAGTACTTC.

This clonotype was observed at least ten times. In DNA form, the CDR3 reads TGTGCCAGCAGTTTTTCCGGATCACCCCTCCACTTT. Translation: CASSFSGSPLHF. The chain joins TRBV12-3 or TRBV12-4 to TRBJ1-6; no definite D call. V gave up 3 bases and J gave up 10 bases, with 7 bases separating them. The CDR3 runs to 12 residues.

This sequence joins TRBV20-1 and TRBJ2-1; D is perhaps TRBD1 (5 bases). V shed 1 base and J shed 8 bases, with 9 bases lying between them. CDR1 is DFQATT and CDR2 is SNEGSKA in the germline V gene (reference sequence). The CDR3 totals 12 residues. The CDR3 nucleotides read TGCAGTGCTAGAGTGGAAGGGGATGAGCAGTTCTTC. This gives the protein CSARVEGDEQFF.

CDR3 nucleotides: TGTGCCAGCAGTGAAGGGCAAATTAATTCACCCCTCCACTTT. Its protein product is CASSEGQINSPLHF. This chain joins TRBV2 and TRBJ1-6; D not certain. Looked up from germline, CDR1 is SNHLY and CDR2 is FYNNEI. V lost 1 base and J lost 6, with 7 bases in between. The length of the CDR3 is 14 residues.

This clonotype was detected ten times or more. V and J are TRBV20-1 and TRBJ2-4; D is ambiguous. Trimming stripped 0 bases from V and 3 bases from J, with 6 bases between. CDR1 and CDR2 from the germline V gene are DFQATT and SNEGSKA (reference sequence). The CDR3 is 13 residues long. CDR3 region: CSAREDVKNIQYF. CDR3 in DNA: TGCAGTGCTAGAGAGGATGTCAAAAACATTCAGTACTTC.

This clonotype showed up just a few times. The chain uses TRBV15 and TRBJ2-5; D might be TRBD2 (5 bases). The V gene lost 0 bases and the J gene lost 5 bases, with 10 bases spanning the gap. This CDR3 contains 14 residues. The germline V gene has CDR1 LNHNV and CDR2 YYDKDF (reference sequence). The CDR3 reads CATSRDWELETQYF. The DNA of the CDR3 is TGTGCCACCAGCAGAGATTGGGAGCTCGAGACCCAGTACTTC.

This clonotype has only a few counts. The chain is built from TRBV28 and TRBJ2-1, with 13 nucleotides matching TRBD2. The CDR3 is 16 residues long. V shed 2 bases, J shed 6 bases, and the junction held 4 bases outside the gene matches. Germline V gives CDR1 MDHEN, CDR2 SYDVKM. As DNA, the CDR3 is TGTGCCAGCAGTTTAACTAGCGGGGGGGCCATCAATGAGCAGTTCTTC. This codes for CASSLTSGGAINEQFF.

There are many counts of this clonotype. The V call is TRBV12-3 or TRBV12-4, the J call TRBJ2-1; D call uncertain. The germline V and J ends were trimmed by 3 bases and 2 bases, with 11 bases remaining between them. The CDR3 spans 15 residues. This CDR3 is CASSFFYYTYNEQFF. DNA of the CDR3: TGTGCCAGCAGTTTCTTCTACTATACCTACAATGAGCAGTTCTTC.

This clonotype was detected ten times or more. J is TRBJ1-2 and V is TRBV3-1, with TRBD1 matching over 8 bases. CDR3 size: 15 residues. The trim removed 2 bases at V and 8 bases at J, leaving 10 bases unmatched. CDR1 is LGHDT and CDR2 is YNNKEL in the germline V gene (reference sequence). This CDR3 is CASSQMDRAPFGYTF. CDR3 nucleotide sequence: TGTGCCAGCAGCCAAATGGACAGGGCTCCCTTCGGCTACACCTTC.

This clonotype was picked up a small number of times. The V gene is TRBV10-3, the J gene TRBJ1-2, with TRBD1 as a possible D gene (6 bases). The CDR3 length is 13 residues. V was clipped by 6 bases and J by 8 bases, with 16 bases between them. CDR1 and CDR2 (germline): ENHRY, SYGVKD. CDR3 in amino acids: CAIRLDSLRGYTF. In nucleotides, the CDR3 is TGTGCCATCAGACTGGACAGCCTGCGAGGCTACACCTTC.

The chain combines TRBV7-9 with TRBJ2-5; D might be TRBD1 (5 bases). This CDR3 contains 11 residues. The germline CDR1 and CDR2 sequences are SEHNR and FQNEAQ (reference sequence). With 7 bases removed from V and 3 bases from J, the gap between germline ends came to 6 bases. The CDR3 nucleotides are TGTGCCAGCAAAGGGGAAGAGACCCAGTACTTC. Protein: CASKGEETQYF.

The sample holds one count of this clonotype. CDR3 sequence: CASIGNTKETQYF. The CDR3 DNA follows: TGTGCCAGCATAGGGAATACCAAAGAGACCCAGTACTTC. V usage is TRBV27 and J usage is TRBJ2-5, with D uncertain. The CDR3 is 13 amino acids. Germline V gene data show CDR1 as MNHEY and CDR2 as SMNVEV (reference sequence). V lost 7 bases to trimming and J lost 3 bases, with 12 bases between them.

This clonotype was seen a handful of times. V gene TRBV7-2 combines with J gene TRBJ2-1; 10 nucleotides agree with TRBD2. The CDR3 spans 15 residues. Trimming removed 4 bases from V and 8 bases from J; junction bases left unmatched: 8. Per the germline V gene, CDR1 is SGHTA and CDR2 is FQGNSA. CDR3 in amino acids: CASSSIAGGWDEQFF. The CDR3, as DNA: TGTGCCAGCAGCTCGATAGCGGGGGGTTGGGATGAGCAGTTCTTC.

This clonotype was detected only a few times. V gene TRBV14 combines with J gene TRBJ2-5; no definite D call. Germline CDR1 and CDR2: SGHDN and FVKESK. The CDR3 covers 14 residues. V was pared by 3 bases and J by 0 bases, with 8 bases between. The CDR3 nucleotides are TGTGCCAGCAGCCATCTCGTGTACCAAGAGACCCAGTACTTC. Protein sequence: CASSHLVYQETQYF. Filled out from reference TRBV14 and TRBJ2-5, the complete variable domain reads EAGVTQFPSHSVIEKGQTVTLRCDPISGHDNLYWYRRVMGKEIKFLLHFVKESKQDESGMPNNRFLAERTGGTYSTLKVQPAELEDSGVYFCASSHLVYQETQYFGPGTRLLVL.

The rearrangement joins TRBV5-1 to TRBJ2-5, with 7 bases that match TRBD2. V trimming: 1 base; J trimming: 2 bases; junction bases outside the gene matches: 8. CDR1 is SGHRS, CDR2 YFSETQ, per germline. The CDR3 is made up of 16 amino acids. The DNA of the CDR3 is TGCGCCAGCAGCTTGACCGGGAGGTCGAATCAAGAGACCCAGTACTTC. Its protein is CASSLTGRSNQETQYF.

CDR3 amino acids: CAWNGESYNEQFF. The CDR3 DNA follows: TGTGCCTGGAATGGGGAATCCTACAATGAGCAGTTCTTC. The chain is built from TRBV30 and TRBJ2-1; D unclear. Trimming pared 4 bases from V and 1 base from J, leaving 8 bases between. The V gene's germline CDR1 is GTSNPN and CDR2 SVGIG (reference sequence). This CDR3 region has 13 residues.

This clonotype was detected only a few times. The chain uses TRBV7-2 and TRBJ2-7; 10 nucleotides agree with TRBD2. Germline CDR1 and CDR2: SGHTA and FQGNSA. The CDR3 has 15 residues. V trimming: 1 base; J trimming: 3 bases; junction bases outside the gene matches: 3. CDR3 in DNA: TGTGCCAGCAGCTTAGTTGGACTAGCGGACTACGAGCAGTACTTC. This translates into CASSLVGLADYEQYF.

This clonotype was detected only a few times. The rearrangement joins TRBV25-1 to TRBJ2-3, with D unresolved. CDR3 size: 15 residues. V was clipped by 6 bases and J by 3 bases, with 16 bases between them. CDR1 and CDR2 (germline): MGHDK, SYGVNS. CDR3 in DNA: TGTGCCAGCAGAACCCGCGTTAGTGGGACAGATACGCAGTATTTT. Its translation: CASRTRVSGTDTQYF.

The table lists this clonotype with a few counts. The V call is TRBV9, the J call TRBJ2-1, with D possibly matching TRBD2 (5 bases). CDR1 is SGDLS and CDR2 is YYNGEE in the germline V gene. The CDR3 extends over 14 amino acids. V shed 4 bases and J shed 9 bases, with 17 bases lying between them. The CDR3 spells CASSHPLGRGEQFF. The DNA for the CDR3 is TGTGCCAGCAGCCACCCACTAGGACGAGGTGAGCAGTTCTTC.

CDR3 in DNA: TGCAGCGCCGAAGCGGGGAACACCGGGGAGCTGTTTTTT. This codes for CSAEAGNTGELFF. The chain is built from TRBV29-1 and TRBJ2-2; the D gene is possibly TRBD2 (6 bases). The CDR3 loop spans 13 amino acids. Germline CDR1 reads SQVTM; CDR2 reads ANQGSEA. Trimming took off 7 bases at V and 1 base at J, with 10 bases between the two ends.

The V and J genes are TRBV27 and TRBJ2-7, with a weak D call TRBD2 (7 bases). Per germline, CDR1 MNHEY and CDR2 SMNVEV (reference sequence). The CDR3 consists of 16 residues. V was clipped by 5 bases and J by 0 bases, with 17 bases between them. CDR3 sequence (DNA): TGTGCCAGCAGTCTAGGGGGACTACCCAGCTCCTACGAGCAGTACTTC. As protein: CASSLGGLPSSYEQYF.

This clonotype was picked up a small number of times. This sequence joins TRBV4-1 and TRBJ2-7; tentative D call: TRBD2 (5 bases). The length of the CDR3 is 16 residues. CDR1 is MGHRA, CDR2 YSYEKL, per germline. Trimming took 0 bases from V and 4 from J, leaving 16 bases between them. CDR3 in amino acids: CASSQDRVERFYEQYF. CDR3 bases: TGCGCCAGCAGCCAAGATCGGGTTGAGCGGTTTTACGAGCAGTACTTC.

This clonotype was found many times. The gene calls are TRBV12-3 or TRBV12-4 and TRBJ2-5, with D possibly being TRBD1 (5 bases). V dropped 4 bases and J dropped 2 bases, with 8 bases sitting between them. CDR3 length: 13 amino acids. As DNA, the CDR3 is TGTGCCAGCAGTTACTCAGGGCAAGAGACCCAGTACTTC. Amino acid sequence: CASSYSGQETQYF.

The V gene is TRBV2, the J gene TRBJ1-1, with TRBD1 as a possible D gene (5 bases). Germline V CDR1 and CDR2: SNHLY, FYNNEI. Trimming removed 3 bases from V and 5 bases from J, with 16 bases in between. The CDR3 is made up of 15 amino acids. CDR3 sequence reads: CASSDFRGAGTEAFF. The CDR3 DNA reads TGTGCCAGCAGTGATTTCCGAGGGGCAGGAACTGAAGCTTTCTTT.

The V and J genes are TRBV6-5 and TRBJ2-2; TRBD1 or TRBD2 may be the D gene (5 bases each). V gave up 2 bases and J gave up 7 bases, with 17 bases separating them. Germline V gene data show CDR1 as MNHEY and CDR2 as SVGAGI. CDR3 length: 16 amino acids. CDR3: CASSYVVASGSGELFF. CDR3 nucleotides: TGTGCCAGCAGTTACGTCGTAGCCTCAGGGAGCGGGGAGCTGTTTTTT.

The table lists this clonotype with many counts. The rearrangement links TRBV5-6 to TRBJ2-1; 13 nucleotides match TRBD2. The CDR3 covers 14 residues. CDR1 and CDR2 from the germline V gene are SGHDT and YYEEEE. V trimming: 3 bases; J trimming: 7 bases; junction bases outside the gene matches: 1. The CDR3 DNA sequence: TGTGCCAGCAGCTCGGGACTAGCGGGAAATGAGCAGTTCTTC. Translation gives CASSSGLAGNEQFF.

This clonotype was seen many times. This chain uses TRBV7-9 with TRBJ2-7; D is ambiguous. This CDR3 spans 12 amino acids. The germline V gene has CDR1 SEHNR and CDR2 FQNEAQ (reference sequence). Trimming took off 1 base at V and 6 bases at J, with 7 bases between the two ends. The CDR3 bases are TGTGCCAGCAGCTTAGAAAGCTCCGAGCAGTACTTC. Translating gives CASSLESSEQYF.

This clonotype was seen a handful of times. V gene TRBV15 combines with J gene TRBJ2-1; tentative D call: TRBD2 (6 bases). V lost 6 bases, J lost 10 bases, and 10 bases lay in between. There are 11 residues in the CDR3. Germline-derived CDR1 and CDR2 are LNHNV and YYDKDF (reference sequence). In DNA form, the CDR3 reads TGTGCCACCAGGTGGGGGGTGGAGCAGTTCTTC. It codes for CATRWGVEQFF.

The sample holds a few counts of this clonotype. This chain connects TRBV7-9 to TRBJ2-7; TRBD1 might be the D (6 bases). The CDR3 is 15 residues long. Germline CDR1 SEHNR, CDR2 FQNEAQ (reference sequence). V lost 5 bases, J lost 2 bases, and 16 bases lay in between. The CDR3 loop reads CASSTSGTPPYEQYF. CDR3 coding DNA: TGTGCCAGCAGCACCTCCGGGACACCCCCCTACGAGCAGTACTTC.

This clonotype was counted only a few times. The chain links TRBV27 to TRBJ2-2, with TRBD2 identical over 8 bases. J was trimmed by 2 bases and V by 1 base; bases with no gene match: 3. Per germline, CDR1 MNHEY and CDR2 SMNVEV (reference sequence). The CDR3 consists of 16 residues. CDR3 nucleotides: TGTGCCAGCAGTTTATTAGCGGGGAGTAACACCGGGGAGCTGTTTTTT. Its protein is CASSLLAGSNTGELFF.

Ten or more counts support this clonotype. This rearrangement joins TRBV7-2 to TRBJ2-7; D unclear. Germline V CDR1 and CDR2: SGHTA, FQGNSA. Trimming took 2 bases from V and 3 from J, leaving 8 bases between them. This CDR3 spans 13 amino acids. CDR3 loop: CASSLNYIYEQYF. The CDR3 DNA is TGTGCCAGCAGCTTAAACTACATCTACGAGCAGTACTTC.